The sequence of this T cell receptor (beta chain) was determined in a study of Ad26.COV2.S vaccination and SARS-CoV-2 variants. Study results and limitations: Spike-specific responses of CD8+ and CD4+ T cells were reported to display substantial breadth after vaccination. Spike-specific TCR breadth in vaccine recipients exceeded that seen in placebo recipients.

TCRdb keeps only in-frame clones here, not all; method: immunoSEQ multiplex PCR. The table has 87,000 or so clones, more than 70% seen once. To note about this clone: Antigen unknown.

Trimming shortened V by 3 bases and J by 8 bases, and 7 bases separated the two germline ends. Looked up from germline, CDR1 is MDHEN and CDR2 is SYDVKM. The CDR3 totals 11 residues. This TCR derives from a human donor who had recovered from COVID-19. Sequenced here: peripheral blood, sampled after recovery from COVID-19. The chain combines TRBV28 with TRBJ1-2; D is undetermined. In nucleotides, the CDR3 is TGTGCCAGCAGTTTTTTCGACGGCTACACCTTC. It translates to CASSFFDGYTF.